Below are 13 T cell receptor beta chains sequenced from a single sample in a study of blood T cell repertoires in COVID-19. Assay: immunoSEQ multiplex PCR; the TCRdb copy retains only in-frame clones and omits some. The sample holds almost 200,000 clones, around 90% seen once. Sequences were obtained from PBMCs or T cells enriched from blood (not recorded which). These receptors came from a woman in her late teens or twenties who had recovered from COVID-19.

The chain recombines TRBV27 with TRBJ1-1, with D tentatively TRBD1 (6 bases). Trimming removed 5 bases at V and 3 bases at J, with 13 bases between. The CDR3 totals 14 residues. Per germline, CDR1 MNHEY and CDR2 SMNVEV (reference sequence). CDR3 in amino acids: CASSPFSGDTEAFF. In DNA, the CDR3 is TGTGCCAGCAGTCCGTTCTCAGGGGACACTGAAGCTTTCTTT.

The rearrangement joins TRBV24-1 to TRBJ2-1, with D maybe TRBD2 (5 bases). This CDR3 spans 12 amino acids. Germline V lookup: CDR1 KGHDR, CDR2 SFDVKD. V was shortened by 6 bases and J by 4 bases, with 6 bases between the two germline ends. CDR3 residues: CATSRGYNEQFF. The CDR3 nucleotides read TGTGCCACCAGTAGAGGGTACAATGAGCAGTTCTTC.

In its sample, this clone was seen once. CDR3 nucleotides: TGTGCCAGTACCACCGGACAGGGAGCCACCTACGAGCAGTACTTC. Encoded protein: CASTTGQGATYEQYF. V gene TRBV19 combines with J gene TRBJ2-7, with TRBD1 matching over 8 bases. The CDR3 runs to 15 residues. The trim removed 7 bases at V and 2 bases at J, leaving 10 bases unmatched. Germline values: CDR1 LNHDA, CDR2 SQIVND (reference sequence).

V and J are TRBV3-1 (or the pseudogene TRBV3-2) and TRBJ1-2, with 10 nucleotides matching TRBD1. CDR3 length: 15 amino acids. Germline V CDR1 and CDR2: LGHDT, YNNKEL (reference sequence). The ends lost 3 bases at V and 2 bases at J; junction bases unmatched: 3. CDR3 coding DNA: TGTGCCAGCAGCCACGGACAGGGGGGGAACTATGGCTACACCTTC. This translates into CASSHGQGGNYGYTF.

DNA of the CDR3: TGCAGTGCTAGTCGTCTGGACAGGGTCATGGATACGCAGTATTTT. It specifies CSASRLDRVMDTQYF. The chain carries TRBV20-1 and TRBJ2-3; TRBD1 matches at 8 bases. Germline loops: CDR1 DFQATT, CDR2 SNEGSKA (reference sequence). V lost 3 bases, J lost 6 bases, and 11 bases stayed unmatched. The CDR3 contains 15 residues.

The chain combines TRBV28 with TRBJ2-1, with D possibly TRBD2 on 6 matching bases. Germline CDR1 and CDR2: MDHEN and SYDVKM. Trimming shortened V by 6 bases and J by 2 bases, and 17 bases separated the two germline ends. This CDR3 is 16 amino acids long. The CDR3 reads CASRDGGEFTYNEQFF. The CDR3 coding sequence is TGTGCCAGCAGAGACGGCGGGGAGTTCACCTACAATGAGCAGTTCTTC.

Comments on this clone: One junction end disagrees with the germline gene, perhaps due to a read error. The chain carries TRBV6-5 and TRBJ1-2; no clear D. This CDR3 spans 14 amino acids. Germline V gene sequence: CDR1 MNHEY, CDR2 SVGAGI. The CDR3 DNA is TGTGCCAGCAGTCCCGACGAGTCCAACTATGACTACACCTTC. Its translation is CASSPDESNYDYTF.

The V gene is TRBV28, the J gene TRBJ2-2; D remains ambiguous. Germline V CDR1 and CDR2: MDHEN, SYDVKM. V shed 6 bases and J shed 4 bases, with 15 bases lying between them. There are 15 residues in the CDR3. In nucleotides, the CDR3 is TGTGCCAGCAGCCCCCCCGAGAGGCTCACCGGGGAGCTGTTTTTT. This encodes CASSPPERLTGELFF.

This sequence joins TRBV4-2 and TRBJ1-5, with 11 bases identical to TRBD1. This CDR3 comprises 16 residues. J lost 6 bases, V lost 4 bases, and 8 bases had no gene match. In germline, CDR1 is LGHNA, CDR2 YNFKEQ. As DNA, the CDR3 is TGTGCCAGCAGCCTGCCTGGGACAGGGGGATCTCAGCCCCAGCATTTT. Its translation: CASSLPGTGGSQPQHF.

Written as DNA, the CDR3 is TGTGCCAGCAGGGTCACAGGGTCCACTGAAGCTTTCTTT. It encodes CASRVTGSTEAFF. The chain has TRBV5-4 and TRBJ1-1; perhaps TRBD1 as D (6 bases). Between the trimmed V and J ends, which lost 5 bases and 4 bases, there was a span of 12 bases. The CDR3 contains 13 residues. The germline V gene encodes CDR1 SGHNT and CDR2 YYREEE (reference sequence).

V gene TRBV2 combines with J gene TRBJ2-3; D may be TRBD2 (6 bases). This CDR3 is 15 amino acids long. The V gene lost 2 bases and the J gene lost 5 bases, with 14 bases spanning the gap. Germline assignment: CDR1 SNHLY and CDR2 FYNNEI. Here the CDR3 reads CASSESRGGEDTQYF. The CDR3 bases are TGTGCCAGCAGTGAAAGTCGAGGCGGGGAAGATACGCAGTATTTT.

The CDR3 spells CASRWAGTLYGYTF. DNA of the CDR3: TGTGCCAGCAGATGGGCCGGGACTCTGTATGGCTACACCTTC. The chain employs TRBV6-5 and TRBJ1-2, with a possible D match to TRBD1 (5 bases). The CDR3 has 14 amino acids. Trimming stripped 6 bases from V and 5 bases from J, with 16 bases between. Looked up from germline, CDR1 is MNHEY and CDR2 is SVGAGI.

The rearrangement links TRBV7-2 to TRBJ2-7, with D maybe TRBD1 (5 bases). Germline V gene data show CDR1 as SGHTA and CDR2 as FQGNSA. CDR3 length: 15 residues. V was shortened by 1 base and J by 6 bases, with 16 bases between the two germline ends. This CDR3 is CASSLVTAPGAEQYF. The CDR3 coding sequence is TGTGCCAGCAGCTTAGTAACAGCTCCTGGGGCCGAGCAGTACTTC.